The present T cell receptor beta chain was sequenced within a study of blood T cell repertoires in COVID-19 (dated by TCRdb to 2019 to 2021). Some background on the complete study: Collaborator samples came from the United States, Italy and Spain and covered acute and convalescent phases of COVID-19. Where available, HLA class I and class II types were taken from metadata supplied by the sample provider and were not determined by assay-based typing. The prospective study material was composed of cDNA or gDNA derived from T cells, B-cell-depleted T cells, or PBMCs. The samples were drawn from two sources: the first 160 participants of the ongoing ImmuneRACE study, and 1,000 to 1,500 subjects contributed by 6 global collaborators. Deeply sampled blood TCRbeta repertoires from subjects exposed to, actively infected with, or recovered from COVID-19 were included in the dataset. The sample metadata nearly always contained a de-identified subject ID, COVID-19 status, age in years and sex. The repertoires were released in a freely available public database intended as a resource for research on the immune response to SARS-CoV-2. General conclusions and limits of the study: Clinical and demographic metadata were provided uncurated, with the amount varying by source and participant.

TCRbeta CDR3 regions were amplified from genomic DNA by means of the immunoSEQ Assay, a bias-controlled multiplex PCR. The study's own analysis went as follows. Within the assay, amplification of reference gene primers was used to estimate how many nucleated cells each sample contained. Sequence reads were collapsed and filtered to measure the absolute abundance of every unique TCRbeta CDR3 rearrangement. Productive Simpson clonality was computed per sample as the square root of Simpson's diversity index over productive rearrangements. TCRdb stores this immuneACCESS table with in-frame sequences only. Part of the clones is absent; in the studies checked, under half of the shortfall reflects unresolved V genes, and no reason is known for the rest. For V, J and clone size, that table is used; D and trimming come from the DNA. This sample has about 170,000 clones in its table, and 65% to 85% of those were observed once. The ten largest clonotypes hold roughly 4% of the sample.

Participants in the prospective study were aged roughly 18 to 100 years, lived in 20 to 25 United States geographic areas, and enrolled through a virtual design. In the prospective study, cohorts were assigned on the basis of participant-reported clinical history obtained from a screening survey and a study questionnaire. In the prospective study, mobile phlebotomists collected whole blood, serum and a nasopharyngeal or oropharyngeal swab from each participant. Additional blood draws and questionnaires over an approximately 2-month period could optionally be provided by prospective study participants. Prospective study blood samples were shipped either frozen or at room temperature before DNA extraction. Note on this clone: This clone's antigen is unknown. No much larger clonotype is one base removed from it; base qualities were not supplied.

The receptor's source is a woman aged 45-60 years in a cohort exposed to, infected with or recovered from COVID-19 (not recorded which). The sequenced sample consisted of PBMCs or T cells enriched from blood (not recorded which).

The CDR3 sequence is CASSPGPDLFYEQYF. The nucleotides read TGTGCCAGCTCCCCGGGCCCGGACTTATTCTACGAGCAGTACTTC. The rearrangement joined TRBV27 to TRBJ2-7, with TRBD2 as a weak D call on 5 bases. CDR3 length: 15 amino acids, cysteine to phenylalanine. CDR3 DNA only is kept here, 45 bases in frame from base 1. Between the V and J ends, shortened by 8 bases and 3 bases respectively, the junction contains 20 bases. CDR1 MNHEY and CDR2 SMNVEV were looked up in the germline V gene (reference sequence).